The next 17 T cell receptor beta chains were all read from a single sample in a study of blood T cell repertoires in COVID-19. Method: immunoSEQ multiplex PCR; TCRdb's copy keeps in-frame clones and lacks some. The repertoire holds about 480,000 clones, with approximately 92% as singletons. Sequences were obtained from peripheral blood. These receptors all stem from a man aged 18 to 30 with COVID-19, enrolled during active disease.

This chain uses TRBV21-1 with TRBJ2-1; TRBD2, the table's D call, lacks a check against the DNA. TRBV21-1 is shown as a pseudogene. This CDR3 contains 14 residues. CDR3: CASSSPSGSNEQFF. The CDR3, as DNA: TGTGCCAGCAGCAGCCCTAGCGGGAGCAATGAGCAGTTCTTC.

This chain uses TRBV28 with TRBJ2-1; 10 bases agree with TRBD1. In germline, CDR1 is MDHEN, CDR2 SYDVKM. V was clipped by 6 bases and J by 0 bases; unmatched bases: 2. This CDR3 is 15 amino acids long. CDR3 amino acids: CASRGQGNSYNEQFF. In DNA form, the CDR3 reads TGTGCCAGCAGGGGACAGGGGAACTCCTACAATGAGCAGTTCTTC.

The V call is TRBV4-2, the J call TRBJ2-2; 8 bases match TRBD2. Germline V gives CDR1 LGHNA, CDR2 YNFKEQ. This CDR3 region has 15 residues. The V gene end was trimmed by 2 bases and the J gene end by 6 bases; junction bases not matched to a gene: 5. The DNA for the CDR3 is TGTGCCAGCAGCCAACCAAGCGGGAGTGCCGGGGAGCTGTTTTTT. This encodes CASSQPSGSAGELFF.

The chain employs TRBV7-3 and TRBJ2-7; D might be TRBD1 (6 bases). V shed 5 bases and J shed 8 bases, with 16 bases lying between them. The length of the CDR3 is 13 residues. CDR1 is SGHTA, CDR2 FQGTGA, per germline. The CDR3 sequence is CASSPRPGEKQYF. In DNA, the CDR3 is TGTGCCAGCAGCCCCCGTCCAGGGGAAAAGCAGTACTTC.

The chain joins TRBV7-9 to TRBJ1-1; D is ambiguous. Germline-derived CDR1 and CDR2 are SEHNR and FQNEAQ (reference sequence). The CDR3 loop spans 14 amino acids. V lost 5 bases and J 11 bases, leaving 21 bases between the germline ends. The CDR3 DNA sequence: TGTGCCAGCAGCCCAACGCGACTGAGAGCCTCGGCTTTCTTT. Amino acid sequence: CASSPTRLRASAFF.

V usage is TRBV14 and J usage is TRBJ2-3, with 7 bases that match TRBD2. Germline V gives CDR1 SGHDN, CDR2 FVKESK. Trimming at V came to 5 bases and at J to 5 bases, leaving 10 bases not matched to a gene. The CDR3 is 15 amino acids. CDR3 sequence: CASSSRAGAQDTQYF. For the CDR3, the DNA is TGTGCCAGCAGCTCACGGGCGGGAGCTCAAGATACGCAGTATTTT.

J is TRBJ2-4 and V is TRBV18; D unresolved. The CDR3 is made up of 13 amino acids. V lost 2 bases, J lost 6 bases, and 8 bases lay in between. Germline CDR1 reads KGHSH; CDR2 reads LQKENI. Written as DNA, the CDR3 is TGTGCCAGCTCACCAGCAGCGCCAAACATTCAGTACTTC. Translated: CASSPAAPNIQYF. Drawing the rest from reference TRBV18 and TRBJ2-4, the complete variable domain is NAGVMQNPRHLVRRRGQEARLRCSPMKGHSHVYWYRQLPEEGLKFMVYLQKENIIDESGMPKERFSAEFPKEGPSILRIQQVVRGDSAAYFCASSPAAPNIQYFGAGTRLSVL.

The chain employs TRBV7-9 and TRBJ2-1; 7 bases agree with TRBD1. J lost 4 bases, V lost 5 bases, and 8 bases had no gene match. The CDR3 extends over 15 amino acids. The germline gives CDR1 SEHNR, CDR2 FQNEAQ (reference sequence). CDR3 protein: CASSARTGDYNEQFF. CDR3 nucleotide sequence: TGTGCCAGCAGCGCCCGGACAGGAGATTACAATGAGCAGTTCTTC.

The gene calls are TRBV12-3 or TRBV12-4 and TRBJ2-7; D not certain. The CDR3 extends over 12 amino acids. The V gene lost 3 bases and the J gene lost 3 bases, with 6 bases spanning the gap. The CDR3 region is CASSFDFYEQYF. The DNA of the CDR3 is TGTGCCAGCAGTTTTGACTTCTACGAGCAGTACTTC.

The V gene is TRBV11-2, the J gene TRBJ1-2; D not certain. The CDR3 spans 14 residues. Germline CDR1 SGHAT, CDR2 FQNNGV. V dropped 5 bases and J dropped 0 bases, with 10 bases sitting between them. DNA for the CDR3: TGTGCCAGCAGCGTGACAAACACTAACTATGGCTACACCTTC. This sequence encodes CASSVTNTNYGYTF.

This chain links TRBV6-1 with TRBJ1-6, with D maybe TRBD1 (6 bases). The V gene's germline CDR1 is MNHNS and CDR2 SASEGT. The CDR3 totals 15 residues. The V gene lost 0 bases and the J gene lost 10 bases, with 13 bases spanning the gap. This CDR3 is CASSEAGGRLSPLHF. In nucleotides, the CDR3 is TGTGCCAGCAGTGAAGCCGGGGGGCGGTTGTCACCCCTCCACTTT.

The chain combines TRBV6-5 with TRBJ1-2; no reliable D call. The CDR3 has 14 residues. Per germline, CDR1 MNHEY and CDR2 SVGAGI. The germline V and J ends were trimmed by 0 bases and 5 bases, with 10 bases remaining between them. The CDR3 protein is CASSYSRELYGYTF. CDR3 sequence (DNA): TGTGCCAGCAGTTACTCGAGAGAGTTATATGGCTACACCTTC.

This clone appeared a single time. The chain's CDR3 is CASSLGPYGYTF. The CDR3 coding sequence is TGTGCCAGTAGTCTGGGCCCCTATGGCTACACCTTC. V and J are TRBV19 and TRBJ1-2; no reliable D call. CDR3 length: 12 amino acids. In germline, CDR1 is LNHDA, CDR2 SQIVND (reference sequence). The ends were cut back, 5 bases at V and 4 bases at J, with 8 bases in the middle.

This clone was detected only a few times. The chain has TRBV4-2 and TRBJ2-3, with 7 bases fitting TRBD1. This CDR3 is 17 amino acids long. V gave up 3 bases and J gave up 3 bases; unmatched junction bases: 12. Per germline, CDR1 LGHNA and CDR2 YNFKEQ. For the CDR3, the DNA is TGTGCCAGCAGCCACTCATTTACAGGGGAAAATACAGATACGCAGTATTTT. Its translation: CASSHSFTGENTDTQYF.

In DNA, the CDR3 is TGTGCCAGCAGCTTAGGGCCCGGGGGGGGCGCCGTCTATGGCTACACCTTC. It codes for CASSLGPGGGAVYGYTF. J is TRBJ1-2 and V is TRBV11-2, with D possibly being TRBD1 (6 bases). In germline, CDR1 is SGHAT, CDR2 FQNNGV. The CDR3 loop spans 17 amino acids. Trimming cost V 1 base and J 4 bases, with 19 bases left between them.

The chain recombines TRBV27 with TRBJ1-4; D remains ambiguous. This CDR3 comprises 17 residues. Trimming took 8 bases from V and 0 from J, leaving 19 bases between them. Germline V gives CDR1 MNHEY, CDR2 SMNVEV (reference sequence). This CDR3 reads CASGKRGTRATNEKLFF. The CDR3 DNA reads as TGTGCCAGCGGTAAAAGAGGAACACGAGCAACTAATGAAAAACTGTTTTTT.

This CDR3 reads CASSHIGDEQFF. For the CDR3, the DNA is TGTGCCAGCAGTCATATTGGAGATGAGCAGTTCTTC. The J gene is TRBJ2-1, the V gene TRBV7-6; D call uncertain. The CDR3 length is 12 residues. The V end was cut by 6 bases, the J end by 8 bases, with 11 bases between. Germline V gives CDR1 SGHVS, CDR2 FNYEAQ. Combining the CDR3 with reference TRBV7-6 and TRBJ2-1 gives the whole variable domain GAGVSQSPRYKVTKRGQDVALRCDPISGHVSLYWYRQALGQGPEFLTYFNYEAQQDKSGLPNDRFSAERPEGSISTLTIQRTEQRDSAMYRCASSHIGDEQFFGPGTRLTVL.